The 10 T cell receptor beta chains below come from one sample, sequenced in a study of T cell repertoires in cytomegalovirus infection. TCRdb re-analysed the reads in MiXCR, keeping a single row per CDR3 protein. The data contain roughly 340,000 distinct CDR3 sequences, 25% to 35% of them singletons. For these TCRs, the target antigens are not known. The specimen was cultured PBMCs, collected from culture after CMV antigen stimulation. The receptors derive from a human donor in good health (CMV status not recorded). Some clones in this sample may be carry-over from other donors' samples.

This clonotype was observed a handful of times. The chain recombines TRBV27 with TRBJ2-7; perhaps D is TRBD1 or TRBD2 (5 bases each). This CDR3 is built from 13 residues. Germline loops: CDR1 MNHEY, CDR2 SMNVEV (reference sequence). Trimming stripped 8 bases from V and 5 bases from J, with 16 bases between. CDR3 loop: CASERAGSDEQYF. The CDR3, as DNA: TGTGCCAGCGAAAGGGCAGGGAGCGACGAGCAGTACTTC.

This clonotype was seen a few times. The CDR3 loop is CASSLRSAGETQYF. For the CDR3, the DNA is TGTGCCAGCAGCCTTCGGTCGGCCGGAGAGACCCAGTACTTC. The chain couples TRBV3-1 to TRBJ2-5, with D hard to call. The CDR3 loop spans 14 amino acids. In germline, CDR1 is LGHDT, CDR2 YNNKEL (reference sequence). The V gene lost 4 bases and the J gene lost 4 bases, with 13 bases spanning the gap.

This clonotype has only a few counts. The rearrangement links TRBV7-2 to TRBJ2-7, with D possibly being TRBD1 or TRBD2 (5 bases each). The CDR3 consists of 14 residues. With 4 bases removed from V and 0 bases from J, the gap between germline ends came to 10 bases. CDR1 and CDR2 from the germline V gene are SGHTA and FQGNSA. The CDR3 DNA reads TGTGCCAGCAGCTCGTGGGGGAACTCCTACGAGCAGTACTTC. It encodes CASSSWGNSYEQYF. The variable domain in full, completed from reference TRBV7-2 and TRBJ2-7, reads GAGVSQSPSNKVTEKGKDVELRCDPISGHTALYWYRQSLGQGLEFLIYFQGNSAPDKSGLPSDRFSAERTGGSVSTLTIQRTQQEDSAVYLCASSSWGNSYEQYFGPGTRLTVT.

There are a few counts of this clonotype. The chain joins TRBV6-5 to TRBJ1-1, with D possibly being TRBD1 (5 bases). Germline assignment: CDR1 MNHEY and CDR2 SVGAGI. The length of the CDR3 is 14 residues. V was shortened by 2 bases and J by 6 bases, with 13 bases between the two germline ends. The CDR3 reads CASSYGPGFAEAFF. The DNA of the CDR3 is TGTGCCAGCAGTTACGGGCCAGGGTTCGCTGAAGCTTTCTTT.

This sequence joins TRBV28 and TRBJ1-1; 9 nucleotides match TRBD1. The germline V gene has CDR1 MDHEN and CDR2 SYDVKM. V lost 7 bases and J lost 6; bases outside the gene matches: 12. The CDR3 contains 15 residues. CDR3: CASTLPGQGISEAFF. The CDR3 nucleotides are TGTGCCAGCACACTACCCGGACAGGGGATTTCTGAAGCTTTCTTT.

The genes are TRBV20-1 and TRBJ1-4, with D perhaps TRBD1 (6 bases). The V gene lost 3 bases and the J gene lost 5 bases, with 13 bases spanning the gap. Germline V gives CDR1 DFQATT, CDR2 SNEGSKA (reference sequence). This CDR3 is built from 14 residues. The DNA for the CDR3 is TGCAGTGCTAGCCTCCAACAGGGAAATGAAAAACTGTTTTTT. The encoded protein is CSASLQQGNEKLFF.

This sequence joins TRBV20-1 and TRBJ1-4; 8 bases are a match to TRBD1. The CDR3 is made up of 14 amino acids. J was trimmed by 7 bases and V by 3 bases; bases with no gene match: 7. Germline-derived CDR1 and CDR2 are DFQATT and SNEGSKA (reference sequence). CDR3 protein: CSASPRQGTEKLFF. Here the CDR3 DNA reads TGCAGTGCTAGCCCGAGACAGGGGACTGAAAAACTGTTTTTT.

The rearrangement links TRBV6-5 to TRBJ2-1, with D possibly TRBD2 on 5 matching bases. V was cut by 8 bases and J by 3 bases, with 14 bases left in between. This CDR3 comprises 14 residues. The germline V gene encodes CDR1 MNHEY and CDR2 SVGAGI. CDR3 bases: TGTGCCAGCTCCCGGGCAGGACTCTACAATGAGCAGTTCTTC. Amino acid sequence: CASSRAGLYNEQFF.

In its sample, this clonotype was seen a few times. The V call is TRBV12-3 or TRBV12-4, the J call TRBJ2-7; TRBD2 agrees at 9 bases. The J segment lost 3 bases and the V segment lost 2 bases, leaving 2 bases of the junction unmatched. The CDR3 has 14 amino acids. CDR3 region: CASSLWREGYEQYF. Here the CDR3 DNA reads TGTGCCAGCAGTTTATGGCGGGAGGGCTACGAGCAGTACTTC.

This clonotype has ten or more counts. The gene calls are TRBV5-1 and TRBJ2-1; 8 bases map to TRBD2. V lost 2 bases and J lost 1; bases outside the gene matches: 2. Germline V gene lookup returns CDR1 SGHRS and CDR2 YFSETQ. This CDR3 region has 15 residues. The CDR3 spells CASSLSGSSYNEQFF. The CDR3 nucleotides are TGCGCCAGCAGCTTAAGCGGGAGTTCCTACAATGAGCAGTTCTTC.